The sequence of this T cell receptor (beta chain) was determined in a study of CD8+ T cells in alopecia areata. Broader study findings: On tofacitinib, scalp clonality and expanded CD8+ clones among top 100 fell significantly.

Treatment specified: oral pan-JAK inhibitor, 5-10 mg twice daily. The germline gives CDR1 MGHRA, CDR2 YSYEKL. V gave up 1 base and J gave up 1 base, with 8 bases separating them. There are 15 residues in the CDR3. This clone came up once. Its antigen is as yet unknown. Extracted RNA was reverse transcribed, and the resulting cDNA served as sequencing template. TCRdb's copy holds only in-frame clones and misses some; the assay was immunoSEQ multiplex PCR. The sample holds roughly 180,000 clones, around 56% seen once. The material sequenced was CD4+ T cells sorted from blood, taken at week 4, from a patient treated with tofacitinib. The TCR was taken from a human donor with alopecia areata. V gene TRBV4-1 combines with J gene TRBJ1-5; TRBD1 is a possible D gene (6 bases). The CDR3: CASSQGGRSNQPQHF. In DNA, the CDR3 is TGCGCCAGCAGCCAAGGGGGGCGAAGCAATCAGCCCCAGCATTTT.